The 27 T cell receptor beta chains in this list originate from one sample, sequenced in a study of cytomegalovirus exposure and HLA in healthy donors. Primers included in the PCR were 60 Vbeta and 13 Jbeta primers. Produced via immunoSEQ multiplex PCR; TCRdb's table is partial and in-frame only. Of about 160,000 clones in the sample, over 60% were seen once. Sequenced: PBMCs. The receptor set was obtained from a woman aged 40 to 49 in good health and CMV-seronegative.

The chain joins TRBV18 to TRBJ2-1; TRBD1 aligns across 7 bases. The trim removed 1 base at V and 10 bases at J, leaving 10 bases unmatched. There are 15 residues in the CDR3. CDR1 KGHSH and CDR2 LQKENI come from the germline V gene. The CDR3 region is CASSPRQGSLGEQFF. Here the CDR3 DNA reads TGTGCCAGCTCACCACGACAGGGAAGCCTTGGGGAGCAGTTCTTC.

A few counts support this clone. This sample also contains other DNA sequences that code for the same CDR3. The V call is TRBV15, the J call TRBJ1-2, with D perhaps matching TRBD1 (5 bases). V dropped 1 base and J dropped 2 bases, with 11 bases sitting between them. The CDR3 has 15 amino acids. CDR1 and CDR2 (germline): LNHNV, YYDKDF (reference sequence). In DNA form, the CDR3 reads TGTGCCACCAGCAGAGGGGGGACTGTAAACTATGGCTACACCTTC. Protein product: CATSRGGTVNYGYTF.

Only one count was recorded for this clone. The chain is built from TRBV6-1 and TRBJ1-1; maybe TRBD1 (6 bases). The CDR3 covers 13 residues. Trimming removed 10 bases at V and 2 bases at J, with 14 bases between. Germline V gene lookup returns CDR1 MNHNS and CDR2 SASEGT. CDR3 protein: CATRRTVNTEAFF. CDR3 bases: TGTGCCACGCGAAGGACAGTTAACACTGAAGCTTTCTTT.

The chain couples TRBV19 to TRBJ2-5; D is possibly TRBD2 (7 bases). Germline lookup yields CDR1 LNHDA and CDR2 SQIVND (reference sequence). There are 15 residues in the CDR3. Trimming cost V 1 base and J 4 bases, with 13 bases left between them. CDR3 nucleotides: TGTGCCAGTAGTATAGGCGGGGGCCGTGGAGAGACCCAGTACTTC. This codes for CASSIGGGRGETQYF.

This clone was seen only a few times. This chain uses TRBV13 with TRBJ2-2; 10 bases map to TRBD2. This CDR3 has 17 residues. Germline CDR1 and CDR2: PRHDT and FYEKMQ (reference sequence). With V trimmed by 0 bases and J by 4 bases, 5 bases remained unmatched. CDR3 in amino acids: CASSLGRAGGPTGELFF. The CDR3 DNA follows: TGTGCCAGCAGCTTAGGCCGAGCGGGGGGGCCCACCGGGGAGCTGTTTTTT.

Worth noting for this clone: The identical CDR3 is also encoded by other nucleotide sequences in the sample. The chain carries TRBV18 and TRBJ2-5, with D possibly matching TRBD1 (6 bases). Trimming shortened V by 1 base and J by 5 bases, and 8 bases separated the two germline ends. The CDR3 is 13 residues long. Germline CDR1 reads KGHSH; CDR2 reads LQKENI. The CDR3 coding sequence is TGTGCCAGCTCACCACGCCAGGGGGAGACCCAGTACTTC. It codes for CASSPRQGETQYF.

The CDR3 here is CASSARGATGELFF. CDR3 DNA: TGTGCCAGCAGTGCCAGGGGGGCCACCGGGGAGCTGTTTTTT. The V and J genes are TRBV6-4 and TRBJ2-2; D possibly corresponds to TRBD1 (7 bases). Trimming removed 4 bases from V and 4 bases from J, with 10 bases in between. Germline V gene sequence: CDR1 MRHNA, CDR2 SNTAGT. This CDR3 contains 14 residues.

This chain uses TRBV6-1 with TRBJ1-1; D might be TRBD1 (6 bases). The CDR3 extends over 14 amino acids. V was cut by 3 bases and J by 4 bases, with 12 bases left in between. CDR1 MNHNS and CDR2 SASEGT come from the germline V gene. CDR3 in DNA: TGTGCCAGCAGTGAGCAACAGGGTTTCACTGAAGCTTTCTTT. Residues: CASSEQQGFTEAFF.

The V gene is TRBV6-6, the J gene TRBJ1-2; no firm D call. Trimming shortened V by 7 bases and J by 2 bases, and 20 bases separated the two germline ends. The CDR3 length is 16 residues. Germline values: CDR1 MNHNY, CDR2 SVGAGI (reference sequence). The CDR3 DNA reads as TGTGCCAGCACCCACCGCGGGGTAGGGATGAACTATGGCTACACCTTC. This gives the protein CASTHRGVGMNYGYTF.

The chain couples TRBV7-9 to TRBJ1-2; 7 bases align to TRBD1. Germline CDR1 reads SEHNR; CDR2 reads FQNEAQ (reference sequence). This CDR3 has 15 amino acids. J was trimmed by 1 base and V by 5 bases; bases with no gene match: 7. CDR3 protein: CASSPTTGRNYGYTF. The CDR3 DNA reads TGTGCCAGCAGCCCGACGACAGGGCGTAACTATGGCTACACCTTC.

The chain is built from TRBV6-1 and TRBJ1-2; D remains unclear. This CDR3 is built from 13 residues. V was shortened by 6 bases and J by 7 bases, with 15 bases between the two germline ends. Germline CDR1 reads MNHNS; CDR2 reads SASEGT. Written as DNA, the CDR3 is TGTGCCAGCAGCGCGACTCGGGATAGTGGCTACACCTTC. It translates to CASSATRDSGYTF.

The chain combines TRBV23-1 with TRBJ1-2; D might be TRBD1 (6 bases). TRBV23-1 is sorted into the ORF group, with uncertain function. The V and J ends lost 1 base and 4 bases respectively, with 28 bases between them. This CDR3 is 20 amino acids long. DNA of the CDR3: TGCGCCAGCAGTCAATTCTCTGTCCCGGGACAAAGGGTCGGAGTCTATGGCTACACCTTC. Protein sequence: CASSQFSVPGQRVGVYGYTF.

The V call is TRBV19, the J call TRBJ1-5, with D possibly matching TRBD1 (6 bases). CDR1 LNHDA and CDR2 SQIVND come from the germline V gene (reference sequence). The CDR3 length is 15 residues. Trimming pared 5 bases from V and 6 bases from J, leaving 17 bases between. CDR3 region: CASSLSSGVSQPQHF. Written as DNA, the CDR3 is TGTGCCAGTAGTCTTTCCTCAGGGGTCTCTCAGCCCCAGCATTTT.

The V gene is TRBV14, the J gene TRBJ1-6; 9 bases are shared with TRBD1. The CDR3 has 15 residues. Germline lookup yields CDR1 SGHDN and CDR2 FVKESK. V lost 3 bases, J lost 9 bases, and 6 bases stayed unmatched. DNA for the CDR3: TGTGCCAGCAGCCACGAAGACAGGGGGATTTCACCCCTCCACTTT. Its translation is CASSHEDRGISPLHF. Variable domain in full (rest from reference TRBV14 and TRBJ1-6): EAGVTQFPSHSVIEKGQTVTLRCDPISGHDNLYWYRRVMGKEIKFLLHFVKESKQDESGMPNNRFLAERTGGTYSTLKVQPAELEDSGVYFCASSHEDRGISPLHFGNGTRLTVT.

The chain employs TRBV5-4 and TRBJ1-2, with 11 bases matching TRBD1. CDR1 and CDR2 (germline): SGHNT, YYREEE (reference sequence). J lost 7 bases, V lost 4 bases, and 3 bases had no gene match. There are 13 residues in the CDR3. CDR3 bases: TGTGCCAGCAGCCGGGACAGGGGGTCTGGCTACACCTTC. This gives the protein CASSRDRGSGYTF.

This chain joins TRBV2 and TRBJ1-3; 8 bases agree with TRBD1. V shed 5 bases and J 2 bases; nucleotides not matched to a gene: 8. The CDR3 runs to 16 residues. CDR1 SNHLY and CDR2 FYNNEI come from the germline V gene. The CDR3 bases are TGTGCCAGCAGTCCCCAGGGACAGGCTACTGGAAACACCATATATTTT. Protein product: CASSPQGQATGNTIYF.

The gene calls are TRBV7-7 and TRBJ2-5; D remains ambiguous. CDR1 SSHAT and CDR2 FNYEAQ come from the germline V gene (reference sequence). The length of the CDR3 is 14 residues. With 5 bases removed from V and 1 base from J, the gap between germline ends came to 11 bases. CDR3 in amino acids: CASSPLSIQETQYF. The DNA for the CDR3 is TGTGCCAGCAGCCCGTTATCTATCCAAGAGACCCAGTACTTC.

This rearrangement joins TRBV29-1 to TRBJ2-2; no clear D. Germline lookup yields CDR1 SQVTM and CDR2 ANQGSEA. The CDR3 sequence is 11 residues long. V was shortened by 0 bases and J by 7 bases, with 3 bases between the two germline ends. The CDR3 nucleotides are TGCAGCGTTGAAGACATCGGGGAGCTGTTTTTT. Translated: CSVEDIGELFF.

This chain uses TRBV7-2 with TRBJ2-1, with D possibly TRBD1 on 5 matching bases. The V end was cut by 1 base, the J end by 5 bases, with 6 bases between. Germline CDR1 and CDR2: SGHTA and FQGNSA. This CDR3 has 13 residues. DNA of the CDR3: TGTGCCAGCAGCTTAGGGGGCCACAATGAGCAGTTCTTC. This sequence encodes CASSLGGHNEQFF.

The J gene is TRBJ2-5, the V gene TRBV7-6; possible D gene TRBD2, 6 bases. This CDR3 region has 15 residues. The V end lost 2 bases, the J end lost 4 bases, and 14 bases lay between the germline ends. Germline CDR1 SGHVS, CDR2 FNYEAQ. For the CDR3, the DNA is TGTGCCAGCAGCTTAAGGACTACCAACACAGAGACCCAGTACTTC. Protein: CASSLRTTNTETQYF.

The chain has TRBV19 and TRBJ1-3; 10 bases line up with TRBD1. Germline CDR1 LNHDA, CDR2 SQIVND (reference sequence). The CDR3 length is 15 residues. With 7 bases clipped from V and 5 bases from J, the junction kept 8 bases outside the gene matches. CDR3 DNA sequence: TGTGCCAGTATTAAGACAGGGGGCGACCGAAACACCATATATTTT. It codes for CASIKTGGDRNTIYF.

As regards this clone: The junction and the germline gene differ at one end; a read error may be behind it. CDR3 protein: CASSGTGTSRRYSEQFF. The DNA of the CDR3 is TGTGCCAGCAGCGGCACCGGGACTAGCAGGCGGTACAGTGAGCAGTTCTTC. J is TRBJ2-1 and V is TRBV9, with 9 bases aligning to TRBD2. CDR1 SGDLS and CDR2 YYNGEE come from the germline V gene. The CDR3 is 17 amino acids. Filled out from reference TRBV9 and TRBJ2-1, the complete variable domain reads DSGVTQTPKHLITATGQRVTLRCSPRSGDLSVYWYQQSLDQGLQFLIQYYNGEERAKGNILERFSAQQFPDLHSELNLSSLELGDSALYFCASSGTGTSRRYSEQFFGPGTRLTVL.

This rearrangement joins TRBV7-2 to TRBJ2-7, with 8 bases aligning to TRBD1. The CDR3 totals 15 residues. After removal of 1 base from V and 2 bases from J, the junction contained 4 bases not matched to a gene. Germline CDR1 SGHTA, CDR2 FQGNSA. CDR3 coding DNA: TGTGCCAGCAGCTTAGGTGCCAGGGGGCCCTACGAGCAGTACTTC. It specifies CASSLGARGPYEQYF.

This clone was observed a handful of times. The CDR3 DNA reads as TGCGCCAGCAGCCAAGAGGCGGTGCCGAGCTCCTACGAGCAGTACTTC. Its protein is CASSQEAVPSSYEQYF. The chain uses TRBV4-1 and TRBJ2-7; unclear D gene. V was pared by 0 bases and J by 0 bases, with 12 bases between. Looked up from germline, CDR1 is MGHRA and CDR2 is YSYEKL. The CDR3 is made up of 16 amino acids.

The chain carries TRBV2 and TRBJ2-7, with TRBD1 as a possible D gene (5 bases). Germline V lookup: CDR1 SNHLY, CDR2 FYNNEI. Trimming pared 0 bases from V and 6 bases from J, leaving 12 bases between. The CDR3 is 14 residues long. The CDR3 coding sequence is TGTGCCAGCAGTGAAGCCCAGGGTGGTGCCGAGCAGTACTTC. Amino acids: CASSEAQGGAEQYF.

This clone was observed a few times. V is TRBV18 and J is TRBJ2-5; possibly TRBD1 for D (6 bases). The V end lost 1 base, the J end lost 4 bases, and 13 bases lay between the germline ends. The CDR3 runs 15 residues. In germline, CDR1 is KGHSH, CDR2 LQKENI. The chain's CDR3 is CASSPQTGPGETQYF. As DNA, the CDR3 is TGTGCCAGCTCACCACAAACAGGGCCGGGAGAGACCCAGTACTTC.

This clone was counted once. V usage is TRBV19 and J usage is TRBJ2-1; TRBD2 matches 9 bases. With 4 bases clipped from V and 9 bases from J, the junction kept 16 bases outside the gene matches. CDR3 size: 17 residues. CDR1 is LNHDA and CDR2 is SQIVND in the germline V gene (reference sequence). The chain's CDR3 is CASSTPSSGGLYGEQFF. In nucleotides, the CDR3 is TGTGCCAGTAGTACCCCGAGTAGCGGGGGCCTATACGGTGAGCAGTTCTTC.